This T cell receptor (beta chain) comes out of a study of T cell responses to AZD1222 COVID-19 vaccine. Looking at the study overall: Pooling covered second doses at about 4 or about 12 weeks.

Concerning this clone: Its antigen is currently unknown.

CDR1 and CDR2 from the germline V gene are LNHDA and SQIVND (reference sequence). Deletions cut 7 bases from V and 6 bases from J, with 12 bases between. The CDR3 consists of 12 residues. Sequencing used immunoSEQ multiplex PCR; TCRdb keeps in-frame clones, though not all of them. This table has about 180,000 clones, about 91% appearing once. Points from the study as a whole: White British people made up most donors, females outnumbered males, and clonal diversity was possibly underestimated. Vaccine-associated CD4 TCRs spanned spike, dominant at 160-218 and 743-854. Among AZD1222 vaccinees, only five to seven were seropositive at baseline.

The origin of this receptor is an adult in good health. J is TRBJ1-2 and V is TRBV19; D possibly corresponds to TRBD1 (5 bases). The input for sequencing was peripheral blood, taken on day 0 of AZD1222 vaccination. In DNA, the CDR3 is TGTGCCAGTATAGCCGCAGGGAATGGCTACACCTTC. Its translation: CASIAAGNGYTF.